The 18 T cell receptor beta chains given below trace back to one sample, sequenced in a study of T cells in Graves' hyperthyroidism and ophthalmopathy. From RNA transcripts, TCR beta CDR3 regions were amplified. The TCR CDR3 first-round RT-PCR relied on the HTBI primer set. TCRdb called the multiplex PCR reads again in MiXCR, with one record for every CDR3 protein. The sample records over 350,000 distinct CDR3 sequences, over 11% being singletons. The sample consisted of blood. These receptor sequences come from a man aged 45 to 65 with Graves' ophthalmopathy.

This clonotype appeared many times. The chain carries TRBV2 and TRBJ1-1, with TRBD1 matching over 10 bases. Germline V lookup: CDR1 SNHLY, CDR2 FYNNEI. The CDR3 extends over 14 amino acids. Trimming removed 4 bases from V and 4 bases from J; junction bases left unmatched: 3. CDR3 sequence reads: CASSGGQGFTEAFF. The DNA for the CDR3 is TGTGCCAGCAGTGGGGGACAGGGGTTCACTGAAGCTTTCTTT.

This clonotype has a count of ten or more. V gene TRBV29-1 combines with J gene TRBJ2-5; D possibly matches TRBD1 or TRBD2 (5 bases each). Trimming removed 3 bases from V and 2 bases from J, with 10 bases in between. The CDR3 loop spans 13 amino acids. The germline V gene has CDR1 SQVTM and CDR2 ANQGSEA. The CDR3 nucleotides read TGCAGCGTTGAGGGACGCAATCAAGAGACCCAGTACTTC. Translation gives CSVEGRNQETQYF.

This clonotype has more than one count but fewer than ten. The chain couples TRBV6-4 to TRBJ1-4, with D unclear. The V end was cut by 3 bases, the J end by 4 bases, with 9 bases between. This CDR3 has 14 residues. Germline CDR1 MRHNA, CDR2 SNTAGT. In DNA, the CDR3 is TGTGCCAGCAGTGATTGGGCCGGTAATGAAAAACTGTTTTTT. The encoded protein is CASSDWAGNEKLFF.

This clonotype came up a few times. This chain joins TRBV6-5 and TRBJ2-7; tentative D call: TRBD2 (6 bases). The V and J ends lost 0 bases and 6 bases respectively, with 18 bases between them. CDR3 length: 16 residues. The germline CDR1 and CDR2 sequences are MNHEY and SVGAGI. The CDR3 DNA sequence: TGTGCCAGCAGTTACTCCGTGGTAGGGAGGACTATCGAGCAGTACTTC. Encoded protein: CASSYSVVGRTIEQYF.

This clonotype was seen at least ten times. The chain uses TRBV11-2 and TRBJ1-1; tentative D call: TRBD1 (5 bases). This CDR3 spans 15 amino acids. Germline assignment: CDR1 SGHAT and CDR2 FQNNGV. V lost 4 bases and J 5 bases, leaving 17 bases between the germline ends. The CDR3 coding sequence is TGTGCCAGCAGCTCGATCGGGGTGGGGGTGACTGAAGCTTTCTTT. Its translation is CASSSIGVGVTEAFF.

This clonotype was seen just once. It is unclear where the CDR3 begins or ends on the DNA, so no DNA is shown, and the CDR3 is as TCRdb lists it. The gene calls are TRBV7-2 and TRBJ2-7; TRBD2 reflects the table's D call only, with no check against the DNA. The CDR3 spans 23 residues, counting both ends. Looked up from germline, CDR1 is SGHTA and CDR2 is FQGNSA. CDR3: CASSFYICSASEGLAGDFYEQYF.

This clonotype was picked up many times. The CDR3 loop is CASSLRTSSEQYF. The CDR3 DNA reads TGTGCCAGCAGCTTGAGGACTAGCTCCGAGCAGTACTTC. The V call is TRBV7-9, the J call TRBJ2-7; 8 bases map to TRBD2. CDR3 length: 13 amino acids. The trim removed 3 bases at V and 6 bases at J, leaving 4 bases unmatched. CDR1 and CDR2 (germline): SEHNR, FQNEAQ (reference sequence).

In this sample, this clonotype turned up many times. The chain uses TRBV18 and TRBJ1-1; perhaps TRBD1 as D (5 bases). The CDR3 consists of 14 residues. The V gene's germline CDR1 is KGHSH and CDR2 LQKENI. V was trimmed by 4 bases and J by 1 base, leaving 10 bases between them. CDR3 DNA sequence: TGTGCCAGCTCACAGGGGTTAGAGAACACTGAAGCTTTCTTT. This sequence encodes CASSQGLENTEAFF.

This clonotype has only a few counts. The V gene is TRBV20-1, the J gene TRBJ1-2, with 7 bases matching TRBD1. The trim removed 3 bases at V and 5 bases at J, leaving 6 bases unmatched. The germline V gene has CDR1 DFQATT and CDR2 SNEGSKA (reference sequence). The CDR3 runs 13 residues. The CDR3 loop reads CSASYRGVYGYTF. CDR3 DNA: TGCAGTGCTAGTTACAGGGGAGTGTATGGCTACACCTTC.

Details on this clonotype: A read error is possible here, since a much larger clone lies one base away. The chain employs TRBV5-1 and TRBJ2-7; a possible D gene is TRBD2 (6 bases). Trimming left V 1 base short and J 9 bases short, with 11 bases between. The length of the CDR3 is 12 residues. Germline V gives CDR1 SGHRS, CDR2 YFSETQ. In DNA, the CDR3 is TGCGCCAGCAGCTTGACTAGCAACGGGCAGTACTTC. Its protein product is CASSLTSNGQYF.

This clonotype was seen ten or more times. This rearrangement joins TRBV11-2 to TRBJ1-3, with no clear D. Trimming stripped 1 base from V and 1 base from J, with 5 bases between. CDR3 size: 14 residues. Per germline, CDR1 SGHAT and CDR2 FQNNGV. CDR3 sequence (DNA): TGTGCCAGCAGCTTAGCCGGATCTGGAAACACCATATATTTT. Its translation is CASSLAGSGNTIYF.

This clonotype was found many times. This chain joins TRBV18 and TRBJ2-1; D is perhaps TRBD1 or TRBD2 (5 bases each). V lost 5 bases and J 7 bases, leaving 15 bases between the germline ends. The CDR3 covers 14 residues. Germline V gene sequence: CDR1 KGHSH, CDR2 LQKENI. CDR3 nucleotides: TGTGCCAGCTCATCCCGGGACGGGATTAATGAGCAGTTCTTC. It is translated as CASSSRDGINEQFF.

This clonotype was detected ten times or more. The chain combines TRBV2 with TRBJ2-7, with TRBD2 identical over 7 bases. V lost 7 bases, J lost 4 bases, and 7 bases stayed unmatched. Looked up from germline, CDR1 is SNHLY and CDR2 is FYNNEI. The CDR3 loop spans 13 amino acids. The CDR3 DNA reads as TGTGCCAGCATGGCGGGAGTAGGATACGAGCAGTACTTC. It translates to CASMAGVGYEQYF.

This clonotype was seen at least ten times. V gene TRBV30 combines with J gene TRBJ2-1; 10 positions match TRBD2. Germline loops: CDR1 GTSNPN, CDR2 SVGIG (reference sequence). V shed 3 bases and J 0 bases; nucleotides not matched to a gene: 14. The CDR3 consists of 19 residues. CDR3 sequence (DNA): TGTGCCTGGAGCGCTGGGTATGCTAGCGGGGGAAGCTCCTACAATGAGCAGTTCTTC. Its translation: CAWSAGYASGGSSYNEQFF. Variable domain in full (rest from reference TRBV30 and TRBJ2-1): SQTIHQWPATLVQPVGSPLSLECTVEGTSNPNLYWYRQAAGRGLQLLFYSVGIGQISSEVPQNLSASRPQDRQFILSSKKLLLSDSGFYLCAWSAGYASGGSSYNEQFFGPGTRLTVL.

This clonotype was counted at least ten times. The chain recombines TRBV6-2 or TRBV6-3 with TRBJ2-3; D ambiguous. There are 15 residues in the CDR3. Trimming pared 2 bases from V and 0 bases from J, leaving 9 bases between. Germline values: CDR1 MNHEY, CDR2 SVGEGT. The CDR3 nucleotides are TGTGCCAGCAGTTACGCAGATACCAGCACAGATACGCAGTATTTT. It specifies CASSYADTSTDTQYF.

The table lists this clonotype with many counts. This chain joins TRBV7-9 and TRBJ2-7; 11 bases match TRBD2. This CDR3 spans 15 amino acids. V dropped 0 bases and J dropped 2; count of bases not matched to a gene: 0. Germline-derived CDR1 and CDR2 are SEHNR and FQNEAQ (reference sequence). The CDR3 region is CASSLASGRAYEQYF. CDR3 sequence (DNA): TGTGCCAGCAGCTTAGCTAGCGGGAGGGCCTACGAGCAGTACTTC.

This clonotype was counted only a few times. This chain uses TRBV7-3 with TRBJ2-3; the D gene could be TRBD1 or TRBD2 (5 bases each). The length of the CDR3 is 14 residues. V lost 6 bases to trimming and J lost 2 bases, with 12 bases between them. Germline V gene data show CDR1 as SGHTA and CDR2 as FQGTGA. The CDR3 region is CASRSGRYTDTQYF. DNA of the CDR3: TGTGCCAGCAGGTCGGGACGGTACACAGATACGCAGTATTTT.

In its sample, this clonotype was seen many times. CDR3: CASRRDGNPTDTQYF. The CDR3 region has the DNA TGTGCCAGCAGGAGGGACGGAAACCCCACAGATACGCAGTATTTT. The chain uses TRBV27 and TRBJ2-3, with D tentatively TRBD1 or TRBD2 (5 bases each). This CDR3 is built from 15 residues. Germline CDR1 reads MNHEY; CDR2 reads SMNVEV (reference sequence). V lost 6 bases and J lost 2, with 15 bases in between.